This T cell receptor beta chain appears in the sequencing data of a study of shared clonotypes between healthy human individuals. The assay was run at deep level. TCRdb keeps only in-frame clones here, not all; method: immunoSEQ multiplex PCR. The table includes around 2.1 million clones, 90% to 95% detected once. Positive CCR7 selection of CD45RO-negative cells yielded the naive CD8 cells, and terminally differentiated effector memory CD45RA+ cells were excluded. The sample taken for sequencing was naive CD8+ T cells from PBMCs. This sequence originates from a man aged 18 to 29 in good health. Some clones in this sample may be carry-over from other donors' samples.

CDR3 in DNA: TGTGCCAGCAGCTCCCGTCTAGGGGTCTACGAGCAGTACTTC. It specifies CASSSRLGVYEQYF. The rearrangement joins TRBV5-5 to TRBJ2-7; D might be TRBD1 (5 bases). Looked up from germline, CDR1 is SGHKS and CDR2 is YYEKEE (reference sequence). The CDR3 runs to 14 residues. The V end lost 3 bases, the J end lost 3 bases, and 13 bases lay between the germline ends.